A single sample is the source of the 5 T cell receptor beta chains below, sequenced in a study of early T cells in non-severe SARS-CoV-2 infection. In TCRdb, the 5' RACE reads were re-called with MiXCR into one record per CDR3 protein. In the table there are 64,000 or so distinct CDR3 sequences, over 9% of which are singletons. The sample in question was whole blood, obtained at baseline. The receptors stem from an adult who was a healthcare worker with PCR-confirmed SARS-CoV-2 infection or an uninfected control (not recorded which).

V and J are TRBV29-1 and TRBJ1-2; 8 bases agree with TRBD1. V lost 6 bases and J lost 0; bases outside the gene matches: 3. The CDR3 runs to 13 residues. Germline values: CDR1 SQVTM, CDR2 ANQGSEA. The CDR3 here is CSVKDRANYGYTF. Written as DNA, the CDR3 is TGCAGCGTAAAGGACAGGGCTAACTATGGCTACACCTTC.

The J gene is TRBJ1-1, the V gene TRBV12-3 or TRBV12-4; D perhaps matches TRBD1 (5 bases). The germline V and J ends were trimmed by 7 bases and 6 bases, with 9 bases remaining between them. The CDR3 is 11 amino acids. This CDR3 reads CASTLGAEAFF. Written as DNA, the CDR3 is TGTGCCAGCACCCTGGGGGCTGAAGCTTTCTTT.

The gene calls are TRBV30 and TRBJ2-5, with 11 bases matching TRBD1. Per the germline V gene, CDR1 is GTSNPN and CDR2 is SVGIG (reference sequence). The CDR3 has 12 residues. The trim removed 5 bases at V and 5 bases at J, leaving 1 base unmatched. DNA for the CDR3: TGTGCCTGGGGACAGGGGGCTGAGACCCAGTACTTC. Translated: CAWGQGAETQYF.

This clonotype was seen repeatedly, ten times or more. The V call is TRBV7-8, the J call TRBJ1-1; maybe TRBD1 (5 bases). Per germline, CDR1 SGHVS and CDR2 FQNEAQ. This CDR3 has 16 amino acids. With 3 bases removed from V and 1 base from J, the gap between germline ends came to 15 bases. The CDR3 sequence is CASSLNQGLGNTEAFF. The CDR3 nucleotides are TGTGCCAGCAGCTTGAACCAGGGACTGGGGAACACTGAAGCTTTCTTT.

This rearrangement joins TRBV27 to TRBJ2-6; D remains ambiguous. The V end lost 8 bases, the J end lost 3 bases, and 11 bases lay between the germline ends. The CDR3 covers 14 residues. CDR1 and CDR2 (germline): MNHEY, SMNVEV (reference sequence). CDR3 loop: CASQHGNGANVLTF. The CDR3 DNA sequence: TGTGCCAGCCAGCATGGGAATGGGGCCAACGTCCTGACTTTC. The full variable domain, its missing parts supplied by reference TRBV27 and TRBJ2-6, is EAQVTQNPRYLITVTGKKLTVTCSQNMNHEYMSWYRQDPGLGLRQIYYSMNVEVTDKGDVPEGYKVSRKEKRNFPLILESPSPNQTSLYFCASQHGNGANVLTFGAGSRLTVL.